These T cell receptor beta chains were read from a single sample in a study of shared T cell receptors in the human thymus. The repertoire was sequenced with immunoSEQ multiplex PCR; TCRdb's copy has only in-frame clones and lacks some. This table has 500,000 to 750,000 clones, roughly 90% appearing once. These data also featured in a second study, about human thymus T cells.

Sequenced sample: thymocytes. The origin of the receptors is a boy less than two years old with a congenital heart defect. Both conserved end residues are part of each CDR3. The D gene is left open where the match is weak. Clone size appears in some rows only: once, few, many, or a class for an expanded clone.

v_gene	abundance	d_gene	j_gene	len	CDR3aa	CDR3nt
TRBV5-1	once	TRBD2	TRBJ2-2	16	CASSLALAGKTGELFF	TGCGCCAGCAGCTTAGCACTAGCGGGGAAAACCGGGGAGCTGTTTTTT
TRBV19	NA	NA	TRBJ1-2	15	CASTPPGLMDYGYTF	TGTGCCAGTACTCCCCCAGGTCTGATGGACTATGGCTACACCTTC
TRBV4-1	NA	TRBD1	TRBJ1-3	16	CASSQTGTGNGNTIYF	TGCGCCAGCAGCCAAACCGGGACAGGGAACGGAAACACCATATATTTT
TRBV19	NA	NA	TRBJ2-1	13	CASGRVGYNEQFF	TGTGCCAGCGGCAGGGTGGGCTACAATGAGCAGTTCTTC
TRBV9	NA	NA	TRBJ2-6	15	CASSVGRRGANVLTF	TGTGCCAGCAGCGTGGGCCGCCGGGGGGCCAACGTCCTGACTTTC
TRBV9	once	NA	TRBJ2-7	14	CASSGSGLPYEQYF	TGTGCCAGCAGCGGGAGCGGTCTACCCTACGAGCAGTACTTC
TRBV2	NA	TRBD1	TRBJ2-7	14	CASRGTGSSYEQYF	TGTGCCAGCAGGGGGACAGGAAGCTCCTACGAGCAGTACTTC
TRBV25-1	NA	TRBD2	TRBJ2-3	15	CASSLSGSAPDTQYF	TGTGCCAGTAGTCTAAGCGGGAGCGCCCCAGATACGCAGTATTTT
TRBV19	few	TRBD1	TRBJ1-2	13	CASSPTGFDGYTF	TGTGCCAGTAGCCCGACAGGGTTCGATGGCTACACCTTC
TRBV30	NA	TRBD1	TRBJ2-2	16	CAWSPWDRGHVGELFF	TGTGCCTGGAGTCCCTGGGACAGGGGGCATGTAGGGGAGCTGTTTTTT
TRBV30	NA	NA	TRBJ1-2	14	CAWSVGPTSYGYTF	TGTGCCTGGAGTGTTGGACCTACTAGTTATGGCTACACCTTC
TRBV7-9	once	NA	TRBJ2-7	15	CASSLAGLARYEQYF	TGTGCCAGCAGCTTAGCGGGGCTAGCGCGCTACGAGCAGTACTTC
TRBV5-8	NA	NA	TRBJ2-7	13	CASSLETTEEQYF	TGTGCCAGCAGCTTGGAGACTACCGAGGAGCAGTACTTC
TRBV25-1	NA	TRBD1	TRBJ1-1	17	CASSGPRRQGGTFEAFF	TGTGCCAGCAGTGGCCCCCGCAGACAGGGGGGCACTTTTGAAGCTTTCTTT
TRBV28	NA	NA	TRBJ1-2	16	CASSLSLEGGNGGYTF	TGTGCCAGCAGCCTTAGCCTGGAGGGGGGGAATGGTGGCTACACCTTC
TRBV11-1	NA	NA	TRBJ2-1	18	CASSLASGSPSSYNEQFF	TGTGCCAGCAGCTTAGCCAGCGGCTCTCCTAGCTCCTACAATGAGCAGTTCTTC
TRBV30	NA	NA	TRBJ1-2	13	CAWSGSGGYGYTF	TGTGCCTGGAGCGGTAGCGGGGGCTATGGCTACACCTTC